This T cell receptor (beta chain) stems from a study of cytomegalovirus exposure and HLA in healthy donors. Study-level information: Out of about 179 million T cells, an earlier analysis found roughly 100 million unique TCR beta sequences in total. Study conclusions and caveats: It emerged from a later analysis that several of the most significant clusters appeared to be linked to common viral pathogens. Compared with the roughly 700-donor mean, an Asian-associated ancestry cluster reportedly had fewer N-insertions, according to a later analysis.

The primer mix had 60 Vbeta and 13 Jbeta primers. Study processing details: An analysis that came later counted tens of millions of unique TCR beta chains, roughly 11 million shared. Repertoires were generated with immunoSEQ multiplex PCR, while TCRdb's copy carries only in-frame clones and drops some. V and J calls and clone size are given by that table; D and trimming were obtained from the DNA. This sample carries around 170,000 clones, more than 60% of them seen once, and the ten largest clones take approximately 1.3%. Remarks on this clone: Its antigen is not identified.

Germline assignment: CDR1 SGDLS and CDR2 YYNGEE. The CDR3 covers 17 residues. V dropped 4 bases and J dropped 10; count of bases not matched to a gene: 20. This clonotype originated in a young man in good health and CMV-seronegative. The V and J genes are TRBV9 and TRBJ2-1; 7 nucleotides match TRBD2. The sample consisted of PBMCs. The DNA of the CDR3 is TGTGCCAGCAGCCCCTCCCGCCCCGCGGGAGTGGATAAGGAGCAGTTCTTC. Translating gives CASSPSRPAGVDKEQFF.